This T cell receptor (beta chain) stems from a study of beta chain features in type 1 diabetes. Study-wide findings and caveats: More deletions and fewer insertions at VDJ junctions were found in patients with type 1 diabetes. There was a possibility that cDNA sequencing over-represented cells with high TCR expression.

Comment on this clone: What it binds is unknown.

Every isolated RNA sample was fully reverse transcribed, so sequencing captured expressed TCRB transcripts. The method was immunoSEQ multiplex PCR; TCRdb's version includes in-frame clones alone and lacks a portion of them. This sample has about 180,000 clones, with about 13% found just once. Each donor gave one heparinised blood draw averaging around 120 mL. Based on CD45RO/CCR7/CD25/CD127/CD95/CD27, CD4+ regulatory, stem cell-like memory, naive and central memory cells were sorted. Germline loops: CDR1 MNHEY, CDR2 SVGAGI. The CDR3 has 15 residues. Trimming took off 5 bases at V and 0 bases at J, with 11 bases between the two ends.

The genes are TRBV6-5 and TRBJ1-5; D is possibly TRBD1 (5 bases). Material for sequencing was central memory CD4+ T cells from blood. The receptor was derived from a woman between 18 and 30 years old in good health. CDR3 sequence reads: CASSTDISSNQPQHF. CDR3 coding DNA: TGTGCCAGCAGTACGGACATATCTAGCAATCAGCCCCAGCATTTT.